The 13 T cell receptor beta chains below were found in one sample sequenced in a study of blood T cell repertoires in COVID-19. Profiled with immunoSEQ multiplex PCR; TCRdb holds only in-frame clones, not every one. The sample comprises 100,000 to 150,000 clones, roughly 80% of which are singletons, and 1.4% rests with the top ten. Sequencing was done on a sample of peripheral blood. The origin of the receptors is a man in his sixties with acute or convalescent COVID-19.

The chain has TRBV29-1 and TRBJ2-1; TRBD1 aligns across 9 bases. V was pared by 7 bases and J by 9 bases, with 7 bases of the junction left unmatched. The CDR3 runs 12 residues. Germline lookup yields CDR1 SQVTM and CDR2 ANQGSEA. CDR3 sequence: CSGGTGYSEQFF. In DNA, the CDR3 is TGCAGCGGAGGGACAGGGTATAGTGAGCAGTTCTTC.

This clone is a singleton in its sample. The V call is TRBV3-1 (or the pseudogene TRBV3-2), the J call TRBJ2-5; D is perhaps TRBD2 (6 bases). V was cut by 0 bases and J by 4 bases, with 9 bases left in between. The length of the CDR3 is 14 residues. The germline gives CDR1 LGHDT, CDR2 YNNKEL (reference sequence). The CDR3 region has the DNA TGTGCCAGCAGCCAAGATTCCGGGAGAGAGACCCAGTACTTC. It encodes CASSQDSGRETQYF.

This clone was found a few times. The genes are TRBV19 and TRBJ1-1; 7 nucleotides agree with TRBD1. The V and J ends lost 3 bases and 1 base, in that order; junction bases with no gene match: 11. CDR3 size: 17 residues. In germline, CDR1 is LNHDA, CDR2 SQIVND (reference sequence). In nucleotides, the CDR3 is TGTGCCAGTAGTATGCTGGGGATGGCAGGGGGGAACACTGAAGCTTTCTTT. This gives the protein CASSMLGMAGGNTEAFF.

The chain carries TRBV6-5 and TRBJ1-1; D gene uncertain. Germline V CDR1 and CDR2: MNHEY, SVGAGI. V gave up 10 bases and J gave up 4 bases, with 19 bases separating them. This CDR3 is built from 14 residues. The CDR3 bases are TGTGCCATCCGGCCCTATTGGGAGGGCACTGAAGCTTTCTTT. It codes for CAIRPYWEGTEAFF.

The chain has TRBV7-2 and TRBJ2-1, with D uncertain. Trimming took 4 bases from V and 0 from J, leaving 4 bases between them. This CDR3 region has 13 residues. The germline V gene encodes CDR1 SGHTA and CDR2 FQGNSA. The CDR3 loop is CASSSGSYNEQFF. CDR3 DNA: TGTGCCAGCAGCTCCGGCTCCTACAATGAGCAGTTCTTC.

Worth noting for this clone: Other DNA sequences from this sample encode an identical CDR3 as well. The CDR3 here is CASSESKLAGSTDTQYF. CDR3 DNA sequence: TGCGCCAGCAGTGAGTCGAAACTAGCGGGAAGCACAGATACGCAGTATTTT. This chain links TRBV10-2 with TRBJ2-3, with 10 positions matching TRBD2. The CDR3 has 17 amino acids. Germline V gene data show CDR1 as WSHSY and CDR2 as SAAADI. Unmatched junction bases numbered 3, after V lost 0 bases and J lost 0 bases.

The CDR3 spells CASSQYLAGATGELFF. The DNA of the CDR3 is TGTGCCAGCAGCCAATACCTAGCGGGAGCCACCGGGGAGCTGTTTTTT. The chain employs TRBV3-1 (or the pseudogene TRBV3-2) and TRBJ2-2, with 10 bases identical to TRBD2. V shed 2 bases and J 4 bases; nucleotides not matched to a gene: 4. The CDR3 is 16 residues long. Per germline, CDR1 LGHDT and CDR2 YNNKEL (reference sequence).

J is TRBJ2-1 and V is TRBV19; TRBD2 matches at 7 bases. In germline, CDR1 is LNHDA, CDR2 SQIVND (reference sequence). The ends lost 4 bases at V and 9 bases at J; junction bases unmatched: 12. This CDR3 region has 15 residues. The CDR3 DNA is TGTGCCAGTAGTACGCAGATTGGGACTAACGGTGAGCAGTTCTTC. It encodes CASSTQIGTNGEQFF. The variable domain in full, completed from reference TRBV19 and TRBJ2-1, reads DGGITQSPKYLFRKEGQNVTLSCEQNLNHDAMYWYRQDPGQGLRLIYYSQIVNDFQKGDIAEGYSVSREKKESFPLTVTSAQKNPTAFYLCASSTQIGTNGEQFFGPGTRLTVL.

This clone has more than one count but fewer than ten. This rearrangement joins TRBV10-1 to TRBJ2-1; D call uncertain. Trimming stripped 3 bases from V and 4 bases from J, with 7 bases between. The length of the CDR3 is 13 residues. Germline CDR1 reads WNHNN; CDR2 reads SYGVQD (reference sequence). The CDR3 sequence is CASSEQLYNEQFF. In nucleotides, the CDR3 is TGCGCCAGCAGTGAACAATTGTACAATGAGCAGTTCTTC.

On this clone: Other nucleotide sequences from this sample produce the same CDR3. This sequence joins TRBV7-8 and TRBJ1-2, with TRBD1 as a possible D gene (5 bases). This CDR3 comprises 13 residues. Trimming stripped 5 bases from V and 4 bases from J, with 11 bases between. CDR1 and CDR2 from the germline V gene are SGHVS and FQNEAQ. CDR3 protein: CASSPPGLYGYTF. The CDR3 nucleotides read TGTGCCAGCAGCCCTCCGGGACTCTATGGCTACACCTTC.

This clone turned up a few times. The V call is TRBV6-5, the J call TRBJ1-2, with a weak D call TRBD1 (6 bases). CDR1 is MNHEY and CDR2 is SVGAGI in the germline V gene. The CDR3 runs to 12 residues. Trimming cost V 5 bases and J 5 bases, with 9 bases left between them. CDR3 loop: CASSLRGYGYTF. The CDR3 DNA reads TGTGCCAGCAGTCTCAGGGGTTATGGCTACACCTTC.

J is TRBJ1-2 and V is TRBV5-1, with D perhaps TRBD1 (6 bases). The CDR3 extends over 15 amino acids. Germline V gene sequence: CDR1 SGHRS, CDR2 YFSETQ. The germline V and J ends were trimmed by 4 bases and 7 bases, with 20 bases remaining between them. The CDR3 DNA sequence: TGCGCCAGCAGCCCAGCAGGGGTATCGGGGCTTGGCTACACCTTC. This gives the protein CASSPAGVSGLGYTF.

The chain is built from TRBV6-2 or TRBV6-3 and TRBJ2-3; TRBD1 matches at 8 bases. With V trimmed by 1 base and J by 2 bases, 8 bases remained unmatched. From germline, CDR1 is MNHEY and CDR2 SVGEGT. The CDR3 consists of 17 residues. The CDR3 DNA reads TGTGCCAGCAGTTACTTCCCCGGGACAGGTCCCACAGATACGCAGTATTTT. The encoded protein is CASSYFPGTGPTDTQYF.